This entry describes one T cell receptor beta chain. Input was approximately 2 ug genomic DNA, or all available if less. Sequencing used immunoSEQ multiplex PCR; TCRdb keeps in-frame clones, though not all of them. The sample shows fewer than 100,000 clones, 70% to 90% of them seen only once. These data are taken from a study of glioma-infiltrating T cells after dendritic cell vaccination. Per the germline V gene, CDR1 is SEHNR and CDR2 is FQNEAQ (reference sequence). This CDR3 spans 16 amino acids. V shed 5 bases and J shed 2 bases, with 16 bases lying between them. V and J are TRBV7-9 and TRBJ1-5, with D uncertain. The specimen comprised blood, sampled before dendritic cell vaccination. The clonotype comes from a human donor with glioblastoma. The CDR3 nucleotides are TGTGCCAGCAGCCACTGGACTCTCGAGGGCAATCAGCCCCAGCATTTT. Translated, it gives CASSHWTLEGNQPQHF.